This is a list of T cell receptor beta chains from one sample in a study of blood T cell repertoires in COVID-19. Generated by immunoSEQ multiplex PCR, the TCRdb table keeps only in-frame clones and is missing some. The top ten clones hold 4.5% to 5% of a sample with just over 150,000 clones, roughly 90% of them seen once. Sequencing was performed on peripheral blood. These receptors all stem from a man aged 25 to 40 with COVID-19, enrolled during active disease. The CDR3 runs from the conserved cysteine through the conserved F or W. D genes are given only for firm matches. Clone size is not always given. Where it is, it says once, few, many or a class for expanded clones.

clone_size j_call d_call v_call cdr3_nt cdr3_aa
- TRBJ1-4 TRBD1 TRBV6-5 TGTGCCAGCAGTTACGGGGGACAGGGGGGCGGAAAACTGTTTTTT CASSYGGQGGGKLFF
- TRBJ2-7 - TRBV15 TGTGCCACCAGCAGAGATCAAGGCGGAATGCGCGAGCAGTACTTC CATSRDQGGMREQYF
- TRBJ1-1 - TRBV2 TGTGCCAGCAGTGACAGGGCTACGGGCACTGAAGCTTTCTTT CASSDRATGTEAFF
- TRBJ1-2 - TRBV5-1 TGCGCCAGCAGCTTGGCGGGGGACTATGGCTACACCTTC CASSLAGDYGYTF
- TRBJ2-5 TRBD1 TRBV2 TGTGCCAGCAGCCCCCCTACAGGGGTGGGTAAGACCCAGTACTTC CASSPPTGVGKTQYF
- TRBJ1-5 - TRBV4-3 TGCGCCAGCAGCCAAGAATTCAGAAGGTTAGCGGATTCCGATCAGCCCCAGCATTTT CASSQEFRRLADSDQPQHF
- TRBJ1-1 - TRBV25-1 TGTGCCAGCAGTGAATTTGGTGGCGGCTACGGGGCTTTCTTT CASSEFGGGYGAFF
- TRBJ1-1 TRBD1 TRBV29-1 TGCAGCGTTCCCACAGGGGGCACTGAAGCTTTCTTT CSVPTGGTEAFF
- TRBJ2-1 TRBD1 TRBV28 TGTGCCAGCAGTTTATCGGGACAGGGTCGTTTCGATGAGCAGTTCTTC CASSLSGQGRFDEQFF
- TRBJ1-2 - TRBV9 TGTGCCAGCAGCCCCACGGGCAGGGGAGTTGCTAACTATGGCTACACCTTC CASSPTGRGVANYGYTF
- TRBJ2-1 TRBD2 TRBV24-1 TGTGCCACCAGTGATAATAGCGGGGTGTCCTCAGATGAGCAGTTCTTC CATSDNSGVSSDEQFF
once TRBJ1-2 TRBD1 TRBV6-5 TGTGCCAGCAGTTCGGGACAGTCCTATGGCTACACCTTC CASSSGQSYGYTF
many TRBJ1-4 - TRBV2 TGTGCCAGCAGTGATGGTGTAGGGACACTTAATGAAAAACTGTTTTTT CASSDGVGTLNEKLFF
- TRBJ2-2 - TRBV15 TGTGCCACCAGCAGAGTTCCGAATATTGCCACTGCCCCGAACACCGGGGAGCTGTTTTTT CATSRVPNIATAPNTGELFF
few TRBJ1-4 TRBD1 TRBV7-2 TGTGCCAGCAGACAACAGGGGGTCGATAATGAAAAACTGTTTTTT CASRQQGVDNEKLFF
- TRBJ2-3 TRBD2 TRBV11-3 TGTGCCAGCAGCTTAGGTGGCGGCGGGAGAGGGGCAGATACGCAGTATTTT CASSLGGGGRGADTQYF
- TRBJ2-3 TRBD2 TRBV7-3 TGTGCCAGCAGCTGGCGTGGTGGCGTAGGCGGGAGGGCGGCAGATACGCAGTATTTT CASSWRGGVGGRAADTQYF
- TRBJ2-2 - TRBV9 TGTGCCAGCAGCGTGAGAGGTCAGGGCACCGGGGAGCTGTTTTTT CASSVRGQGTGELFF
- TRBJ2-5 - TRBV10-3 TGTGCCATCAGTGAAGGAGGGGGAGGGCAAGAGACCCAGTACTTC CAISEGGGGQETQYF
- TRBJ1-4 TRBD1 TRBV18 TGTGCCAGCTCACCACCGGGACAGGCTGAAAAACTGTTTTTT CASSPPGQAEKLFF
- TRBJ1-2 - TRBV2 TGTGCCAGCAGTCCATCACAGGCTAACTATGGCTACACCTTC CASSPSQANYGYTF
- TRBJ1-3 - TRBV7-2 TGTGCCAGCACCCTCACGTGGGGGGACACCATATATTTT CASTLTWGDTIYF
- TRBJ2-2 - TRBV19 TGTGCCAGTACCCGGGACAAGAACACCGGGGAGCTGTTTTTT CASTRDKNTGELFF
- TRBJ2-7 TRBD2 TRBV4-2 TGTGCCAGCAGCCAAGATTGGGGGGAGGGCTCCTACGAGCAGTACTTC CASSQDWGEGSYEQYF
- TRBJ1-6 - TRBV19 TGTGCCAGTAGTATAGGTCCCGGGGGAGGGAATTCACCCCTCCACTTT CASSIGPGGGNSPLHF
- TRBJ1-1 - TRBV19 TGTGCCAGTAGTTACAGAATGAACACTGAAGCTTTCTTT CASSYRMNTEAFF
few TRBJ2-7 TRBD1 TRBV5-6 TGTGCCAGCAGCTTGCCAGGGGGCTCCTACGAGCAGTACTTC CASSLPGGSYEQYF
- TRBJ2-3 - TRBV5-1 TGCGCCAGCAGCTTCTACACAGATACGCAGTATTTT CASSFYTDTQYF
- TRBJ1-6 TRBD1 TRBV7-2 TGTGCCAGCAGCTTAATGGGACAGGGTGGGATTTATTGGAGGCCCCTCCACTTT CASSLMGQGGIYWRPLHF
- TRBJ2-7 TRBD2 TRBV11-2 TGTGCCAGCAGCTCCCTAATGGGTGGGCTAGCGGGGGCCTACGAGCAGTACTTC CASSSLMGGLAGAYEQYF
- TRBJ2-7 - TRBV6-2/TRBV6-3 TGTGCCAGCAGTTACCTTCTAGCTGGCTCCTACGAGCAGTACTTC CASSYLLAGSYEQYF
- TRBJ1-2 TRBD1 TRBV18 TGTGCCAGCTCACCGGCACAGGGGGCGTATGGCTACACCTTC CASSPAQGAYGYTF
- TRBJ2-3 TRBD2 TRBV30 TGTGCCTGGAGTGTACGAAGGACTAGCGGGAAGGCAGATACGCAGTATTTT CAWSVRRTSGKADTQYF
- TRBJ2-7 - TRBV5-4 TGTGCCAGCAGCTTGGATACTAGCTACGAGCAGTACTTC CASSLDTSYEQYF
- TRBJ1-2 TRBD1 TRBV4-2 TGTGCCAGCAGCCTGACAGGGGATGGCTACACCTTC CASSLTGDGYTF
once TRBJ1-4 TRBD1 TRBV19 TGTGCCAGTAGCCTTCTGACAGGGGGAAATGAAAAACTGTTTTTT CASSLLTGGNEKLFF
- TRBJ1-5 TRBD1 TRBV19 TGTGCCAGTAGTGGGGGACAGGGGATGGGCAATCAGCCCCAGCATTTT CASSGGQGMGNQPQHF
- TRBJ2-7 - TRBV14 TGTGCCAGCAGCCGCGCCGTCTCTTACGAGCAGTACTTC CASSRAVSYEQYF
- TRBJ1-5 TRBD1 TRBV5-5 TGTGCCAGCAGCTTGGCAGGGGGAAGCAATCAGCCCCAGCATTTT CASSLAGGSNQPQHF
- TRBJ1-1 - TRBV27 TGTGCCAGCAGTTTCGTAATGGGGGGCACTGAAGCTTTCTTT CASSFVMGGTEAFF
- TRBJ2-1 TRBD2 TRBV18 TGTGCCAGCTCGCTGTTAGAAGAGTGGAGCGGGAGAGCTGAGCAGTTCTTC CASSLLEEWSGRAEQFF
- TRBJ1-2 TRBD1 TRBV11-2 TGTGCCAGCAGCACGGACAGGGGTTTGGATGGCTACACCTTC CASSTDRGLDGYTF
- TRBJ2-2 TRBD2 TRBV5-1 TGCGCCACCCAGGAGGTAGCGGGAGTCACCGGGGAGCTGTTTTTT CATQEVAGVTGELFF
- TRBJ1-6 TRBD1 TRBV6-6 TGTGCCAGCAGTTACTCGACAGGGACCTCGAATTCACCCCTCCACTTT CASSYSTGTSNSPLHF